This record concerns one TCR beta chain sequence. No antigen is known for it. This record belongs to a study of cytomegalovirus exposure and HLA in healthy donors. The study, taken as a whole, reports: Across HLA loci, a later analysis found differing TCR association rates, with DRB1 most and HLA-C fewest. Investigators reported about 160 TCR beta chains as tied to cytomegalovirus.

The CDR3 has 14 residues. With V trimmed by 8 bases and J by 4 bases, 8 bases remained unmatched. CDR1 and CDR2 from the germline V gene are MDHEN and SYDVKM. Amplification used 60 Vbeta primers and 13 Jbeta primers. Using immunoSEQ multiplex PCR, the repertoire was profiled, and TCRdb retains in-frame clones only, with some absent. There are under 300,000 clones in the sample; roughly 70% occur only once, and over 2% lies in the top ten. Specimen: PBMCs. The gene calls are TRBV28 and TRBJ1-2; 9 nucleotides align to TRBD1. This sequence was found in a female donor in good health and CMV-seronegative. CDR3 sequence (DNA): TGTGCCAGCGCCAACCCGGGACAGGGCTATGGCTACACCTTC. Its protein product is CASANPGQGYGYTF.